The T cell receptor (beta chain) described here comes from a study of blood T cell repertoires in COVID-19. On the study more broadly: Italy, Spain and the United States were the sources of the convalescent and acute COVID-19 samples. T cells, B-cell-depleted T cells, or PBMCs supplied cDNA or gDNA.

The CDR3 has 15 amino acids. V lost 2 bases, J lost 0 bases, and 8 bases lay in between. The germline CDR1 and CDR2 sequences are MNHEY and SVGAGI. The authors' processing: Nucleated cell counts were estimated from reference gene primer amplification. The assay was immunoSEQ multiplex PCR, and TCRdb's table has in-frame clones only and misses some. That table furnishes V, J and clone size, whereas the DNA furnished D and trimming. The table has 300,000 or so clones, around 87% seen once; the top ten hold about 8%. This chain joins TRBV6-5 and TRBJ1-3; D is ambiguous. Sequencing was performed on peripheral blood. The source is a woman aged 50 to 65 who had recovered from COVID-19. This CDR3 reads CASSYQRSSGNTIYF. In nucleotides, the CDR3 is TGTGCCAGCAGTTACCAACGGAGCTCTGGAAACACCATATATTTT.